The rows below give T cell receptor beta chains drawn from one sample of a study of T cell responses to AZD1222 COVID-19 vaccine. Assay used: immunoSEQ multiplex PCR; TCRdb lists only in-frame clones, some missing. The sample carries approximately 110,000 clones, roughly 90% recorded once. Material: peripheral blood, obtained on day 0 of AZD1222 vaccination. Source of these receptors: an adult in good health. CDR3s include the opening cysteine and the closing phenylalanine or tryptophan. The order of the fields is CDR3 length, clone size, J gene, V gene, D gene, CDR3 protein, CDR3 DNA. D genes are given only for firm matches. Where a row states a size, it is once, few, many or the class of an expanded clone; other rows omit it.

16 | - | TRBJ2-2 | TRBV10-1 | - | CASPGGGHPSIGELFF | TGCGCCAGCCCAGGAGGGGGCCACCCGTCCATCGGGGAGCTGTTTTTT
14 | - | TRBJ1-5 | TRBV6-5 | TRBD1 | CASSRTGAHQPQHF | TGTGCCAGCAGCCGCACAGGGGCGCATCAGCCCCAGCATTTT
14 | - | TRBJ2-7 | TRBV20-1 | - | CSASPPGWIYEQYF | TGCAGTGCTAGTCCCCCAGGGTGGATCTACGAGCAGTACTTC
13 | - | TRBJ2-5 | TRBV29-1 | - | CSVEIGGLETQYF | TGCAGCGTTGAAATAGGAGGGTTAGAGACCCAGTACTTC
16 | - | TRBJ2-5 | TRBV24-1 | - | CATSDLRSTSQETQYF | TGTGCCACCAGTGATTTGCGGAGCACAAGCCAAGAGACCCAGTACTTC
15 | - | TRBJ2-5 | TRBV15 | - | CATSREGGAGETQYF | TGTGCCACCAGCCGAGAGGGGGGAGCGGGAGAGACCCAGTACTTC
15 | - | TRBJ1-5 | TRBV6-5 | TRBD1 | CASFGQGGGNQPQHF | TGTGCCAGCTTTGGACAGGGGGGAGGCAATCAGCCCCAGCATTTT
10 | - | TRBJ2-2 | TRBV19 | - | CASREDRLFF | TGTGCCAGTAGGGAGGACAGACTGTTTTTT
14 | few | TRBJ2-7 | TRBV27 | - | CASSLSLGSYEQYF | TGTGCCAGCAGTTTATCCCTGGGGTCCTACGAGCAGTACTTC
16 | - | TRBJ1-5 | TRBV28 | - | CASSLLAQGPGQPQHF | TGTGCCAGCAGTTTATTGGCGCAGGGCCCCGGTCAGCCCCAGCATTTT
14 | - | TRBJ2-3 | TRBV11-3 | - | CASSSSWVTDTQYF | TGTGCCAGCAGCTCTAGTTGGGTGACAGATACGCAGTATTTT
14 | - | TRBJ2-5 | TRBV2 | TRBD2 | CASTPIAGVETQYF | TGTGCCAGCACCCCCATAGCGGGGGTGGAGACCCAGTACTTC
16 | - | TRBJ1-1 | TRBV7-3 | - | CASSLKGRGWNTEAFF | TGTGCCAGCAGCTTAAAAGGGCGAGGGTGGAACACTGAAGCTTTCTTT
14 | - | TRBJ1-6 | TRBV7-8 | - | CASSLMYGNSPLHF | TGTGCCAGCAGCTTAATGTATGGAAATTCACCCCTCCACTTT
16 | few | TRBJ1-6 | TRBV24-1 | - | CATSDHRGGYNSPLHF | TGTGCCACCAGTGACCATCGAGGGGGGTATAATTCACCCCTCCACTTT
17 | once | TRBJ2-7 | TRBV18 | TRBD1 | CATSDRVGGRDSYEQYF | TGTGCCACCTCAGACAGGGTAGGGGGCAGGGACTCCTACGAGCAGTACTTC
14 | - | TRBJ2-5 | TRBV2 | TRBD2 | CAFESGKGGETQYF | TGTGCCTTCGAAAGCGGGAAGGGCGGGGAGACCCAGTACTTC
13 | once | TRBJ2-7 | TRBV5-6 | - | CASSDRSSYEQYF | TGTGCCAGCAGCGACAGGAGCTCCTACGAGCAGTACTTC
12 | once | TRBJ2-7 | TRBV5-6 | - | CASSFSPHEQYF | TGTGCCAGCAGCTTCTCCCCTCACGAGCAGTACTTC
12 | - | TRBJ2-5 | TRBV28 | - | CASSPGEETQYF | TGTGCCAGCAGCCCAGGGGAAGAGACCCAGTACTTC
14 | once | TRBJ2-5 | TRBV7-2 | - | CASSPEGGLETQYF | TGTGCCAGCAGCCCAGAGGGGGGTCTGGAGACCCAGTACTTC
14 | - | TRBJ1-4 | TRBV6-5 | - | CASSYIGINEKLFF | TGTGCCAGCAGTTACATCGGGATTAATGAAAAACTGTTTTTT
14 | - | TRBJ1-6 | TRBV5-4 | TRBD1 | CASSLGQGGSPLHF | TGTGCCAGCAGCCTAGGACAGGGCGGGTCACCCCTCCACTTT
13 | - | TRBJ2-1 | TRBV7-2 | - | CASSLGTPNEQFF | TGTGCCAGCAGCTTGGGGACGCCGAATGAGCAGTTCTTC
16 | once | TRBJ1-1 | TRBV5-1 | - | CASSYRQADMDTEAFF | TGCGCCAGCTCTTACCGACAGGCCGATATGGACACTGAAGCTTTCTTT
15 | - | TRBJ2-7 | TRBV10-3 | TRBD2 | CAISEGTSGGYEQYF | TGTGCCATCAGTGAGGGGACTAGCGGGGGTTACGAGCAGTACTTC
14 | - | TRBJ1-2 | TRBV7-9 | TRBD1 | CASSQETGNYGYTF | TGTGCCAGCAGCCAAGAGACAGGGAACTATGGCTACACCTTC
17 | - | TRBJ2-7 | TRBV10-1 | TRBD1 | CASSDHASTGKAYEQYF | TGCGCCAGCAGCGATCATGCTTCGACAGGGAAAGCCTACGAGCAGTACTTC
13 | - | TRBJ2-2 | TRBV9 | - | CASSAPNTGELFF | TGTGCCAGCAGCGCCCCGAACACCGGGGAGCTGTTTTTT
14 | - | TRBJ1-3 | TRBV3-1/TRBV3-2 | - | CASSRSDAGNTIYF | TGTGCCAGCAGTCGATCTGACGCCGGAAACACCATATATTTT
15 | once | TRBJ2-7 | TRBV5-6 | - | CASSLAGRRAREQYF | TGTGCCAGCAGCTTGGCCGGCCGCCGGGCTCGCGAGCAGTACTTC
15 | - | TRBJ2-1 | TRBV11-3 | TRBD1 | CASSFTTGGFNEQFF | TGTGCCAGCAGCTTTACGACAGGGGGATTCAATGAGCAGTTCTTC
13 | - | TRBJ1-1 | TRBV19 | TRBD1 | CASRGQGNTEAFF | TGTGCCAGTAGAGGACAGGGGAACACTGAAGCTTTCTTT
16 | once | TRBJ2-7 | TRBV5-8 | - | CASSFGNGVVSYEQYF | -
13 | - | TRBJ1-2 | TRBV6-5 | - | CASSSGLAVGYTF | TGTGCCAGCAGTTCAGGGTTGGCGGTTGGCTACACCTTC
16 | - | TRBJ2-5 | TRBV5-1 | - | CASSRLDSTVLETQYF | TGCGCCAGCAGCCGGCTGGACAGCACTGTCTTAGAGACCCAGTACTTC
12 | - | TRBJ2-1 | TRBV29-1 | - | CSVEQRNNEQFF | TGCAGCGTTGAACAGAGGAACAATGAGCAGTTCTTC
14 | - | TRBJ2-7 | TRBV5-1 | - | CASSLVVGSYEQYF | TGCGCCAGCAGCTTGGTAGTCGGGAGCTACGAGCAGTACTTC
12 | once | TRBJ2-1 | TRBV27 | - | CASSFVGNEQFF | TGTGCCAGCAGTTTTGTGGGAAATGAGCAGTTCTTC
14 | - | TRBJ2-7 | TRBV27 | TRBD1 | CASSLSGQGAEQYF | TGTGCCAGCAGTTTAAGCGGACAGGGGGCTGAGCAGTACTTC
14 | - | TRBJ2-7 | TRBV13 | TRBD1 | CASSMDRGPYEQYF | TGTGCCAGCAGCATGGACAGGGGGCCCTACGAGCAGTACTTC
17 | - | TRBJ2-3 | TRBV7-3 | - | CASSHSMAGSGTDTQYF | TGTGCCAGCAGCCACTCTATGGCGGGATCGGGCACAGATACGCAGTATTTT
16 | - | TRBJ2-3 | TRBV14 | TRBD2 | CASSQRASGVSDTQYF | TGTGCCAGCAGCCAGAGGGCTAGCGGGGTTTCAGATACGCAGTATTTT
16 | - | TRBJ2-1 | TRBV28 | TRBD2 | CASSPRLAERYNEQFF | TGTGCCAGCAGCCCCAGACTAGCGGAGCGCTACAATGAGCAGTTCTTC
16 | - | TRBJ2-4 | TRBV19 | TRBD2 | CASSISLAGVRDIQYF | TGTGCCAGTAGTATATCACTAGCGGGAGTGAGAGACATTCAGTACTTC
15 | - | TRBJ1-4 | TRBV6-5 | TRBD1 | CASSTRARGLEKLFF | TGTGCCAGCAGTACCCGGGCCAGGGGGCTCGAAAAACTGTTTTTT
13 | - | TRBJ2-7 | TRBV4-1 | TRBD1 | CASSLTGGYEQYF | TGCGCCAGCAGCCTTACAGGGGGCTACGAGCAGTACTTC
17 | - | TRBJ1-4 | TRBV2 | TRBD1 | CASSVRTGGGAYEKLFF | TGTGCCAGCAGTGTCCGGACAGGGGGGGGAGCTTATGAAAAACTGTTTTTT
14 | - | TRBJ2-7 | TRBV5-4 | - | CASSLGGGTAEQYF | TGTGCCAGCAGCTTAGGGGGCGGGACGGCAGAACAGTACTTC
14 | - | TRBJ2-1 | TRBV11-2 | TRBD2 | CASSLGLARNEQFF | TGTGCCAGCAGCTTGGGACTAGCGCGCAATGAGCAGTTCTTC